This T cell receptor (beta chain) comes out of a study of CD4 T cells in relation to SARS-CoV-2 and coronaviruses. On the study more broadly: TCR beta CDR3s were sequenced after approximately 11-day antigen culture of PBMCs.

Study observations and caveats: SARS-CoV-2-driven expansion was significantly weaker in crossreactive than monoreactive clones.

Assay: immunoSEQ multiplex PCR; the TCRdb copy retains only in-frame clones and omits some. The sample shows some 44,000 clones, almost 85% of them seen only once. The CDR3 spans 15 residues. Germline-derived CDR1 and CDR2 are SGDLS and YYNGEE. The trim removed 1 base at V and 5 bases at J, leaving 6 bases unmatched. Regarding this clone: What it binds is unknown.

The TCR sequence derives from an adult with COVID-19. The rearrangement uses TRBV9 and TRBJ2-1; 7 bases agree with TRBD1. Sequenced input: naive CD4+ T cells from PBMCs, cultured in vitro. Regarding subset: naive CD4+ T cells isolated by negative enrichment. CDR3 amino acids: CASSVLGGPNNEQFF. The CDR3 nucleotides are TGTGCCAGCAGCGTATTAGGGGGCCCCAACAATGAGCAGTTCTTC.